A single sample gave rise to the 32 T cell receptor beta chains below, sequenced in a study of blood T cell repertoires in COVID-19. Assay used: immunoSEQ multiplex PCR; TCRdb lists only in-frame clones, some missing. The data show 100,000 to 150,000 clones, 60% to 80% seen once. The specimen sequenced was peripheral blood. The origin of the receptors is an elderly man with COVID-19, enrolled during active disease.

The rearrangement links TRBV10-2 to TRBJ2-7, with D perhaps TRBD2 (5 bases). This CDR3 is built from 12 residues. CDR1 is WSHSY, CDR2 SAAADI, per germline. V dropped 11 bases and J dropped 3 bases, with 14 bases sitting between them. This CDR3 is CASTASGYEQYF. Here the CDR3 DNA reads TGCGCCTCGACGGCGAGCGGCTACGAGCAGTACTTC.

The rearrangement joins TRBV18 to TRBJ2-7, with 12 bases identical to TRBD2. This CDR3 has 15 amino acids. CDR1 is KGHSH, CDR2 LQKENI, per germline. The V gene end was trimmed by 4 bases and the J gene end by 6 bases; junction bases not matched to a gene: 7. This CDR3 reads CASSLGTSGQSEQYF. The CDR3 bases are TGTGCCAGCTCACTCGGGACTAGCGGGCAAAGCGAGCAGTACTTC.

The rearrangement links TRBV19 to TRBJ1-5; D is uncertain. The CDR3 is made up of 16 amino acids. Trimming cost V 5 bases and J 6 bases, with 20 bases left between them. Germline CDR1 is LNHDA and CDR2 is SQIVND (reference sequence). The chain's CDR3 is CASSALGMEDSQPQHF. Written as DNA, the CDR3 is TGTGCCAGTAGTGCATTAGGGATGGAGGATAGTCAGCCCCAGCATTTT.

This clone has just a few counts. The V and J genes are TRBV6-4 and TRBJ2-2, with D possibly matching TRBD2 (6 bases). The germline V and J ends were trimmed by 5 bases and 3 bases, with 10 bases remaining between them. Germline assignment: CDR1 MRHNA and CDR2 SNTAGT. The CDR3 spans 14 residues. CDR3 bases: TGTGCCAGCAGTAGGACTACCGACACCGGGGAGCTGTTTTTT. The encoded protein is CASSRTTDTGELFF.

The gene calls are TRBV28 and TRBJ1-2, with D tentatively TRBD1 (5 bases). CDR1 is MDHEN and CDR2 is SYDVKM in the germline V gene. With 3 bases removed from V and 1 base from J, the gap between germline ends came to 15 bases. There are 16 residues in the CDR3. The DNA of the CDR3 is TGTGCCAGCAGTTTTCCCCAAGCCAGGGTTAACTATGGCTACACCTTC. Translating gives CASSFPQARVNYGYTF.

This clone was observed a few times. The J gene is TRBJ2-1, the V gene TRBV2; D possibly corresponds to TRBD1 (5 bases). Trimming left V 6 bases short and J 4 bases short, with 10 bases between. Germline assignment: CDR1 SNHLY and CDR2 FYNNEI. This CDR3 contains 13 residues. CDR3 sequence (DNA): TGTGCCAGCAGGTTAGGGGAATACAATGAGCAGTTCTTC. Its translation is CASRLGEYNEQFF.

This sequence joins TRBV28 and TRBJ2-5; 13 nucleotides line up with TRBD2. Looked up from germline, CDR1 is MDHEN and CDR2 is SYDVKM. The CDR3 extends over 16 amino acids. V shed 6 bases, J shed 5 bases, and the junction held 9 bases outside the gene matches. The CDR3, as DNA: TGTGCCAGCAGAGCCAGGACTAGCGGGAGTCGCGAGACCCAGTACTTC. Amino acids: CASRARTSGSRETQYF. The full variable domain, rest sourced from reference TRBV28 and TRBJ2-5, is DVKVTQSSRYLVKRTGEKVFLECVQDMDHENMFWYRQDPGLGLRLIYFSYDVKMKEKGDIPEGYSVSREKKERFSLILESASTNQTSMYLCASRARTSGSRETQYFGPGTRLLVL.

The rearrangement uses TRBV9 and TRBJ1-1; unclear D gene. The CDR3 is made up of 14 amino acids. Germline assignment: CDR1 SGDLS and CDR2 YYNGEE. V was pared by 1 base and J by 0 bases, with 7 bases between. In DNA, the CDR3 is TGTGCCAGCAGCGTACGTTCGGTGAACACTGAAGCTTTCTTT. It yields the protein CASSVRSVNTEAFF.

In its sample, this clone was seen a few times. This sequence joins TRBV5-5 and TRBJ1-3; TRBD1 might be the D (5 bases). CDR3 size: 16 residues. V dropped 7 bases and J dropped 3 bases, with 20 bases sitting between them. Germline loops: CDR1 SGHKS, CDR2 YYEKEE (reference sequence). CDR3 residues: CASGHHPGPGGNTIYF. The CDR3, as DNA: TGTGCCAGCGGACATCATCCAGGGCCTGGTGGAAACACCATATATTTT.

The V call is TRBV6-5, the J call TRBJ2-7, with 8 bases lining up with TRBD2. J lost 1 base, V lost 3 bases, and 5 bases had no gene match. Looked up from germline, CDR1 is MNHEY and CDR2 is SVGAGI. The CDR3 sequence is 15 residues long. The CDR3 region is CASSYGAGVSYEQYF. CDR3 nucleotide sequence: TGTGCCAGCAGTTATGGAGCGGGAGTGTCCTACGAGCAGTACTTC.

A single count supports this clone. The gene calls are TRBV7-9 and TRBJ2-3; 7 nucleotides match TRBD2. The CDR3 covers 17 residues. The germline gives CDR1 SEHNR, CDR2 FQNEAQ (reference sequence). V was clipped by 1 base and J by 4 bases; unmatched bases: 11. CDR3 protein: CASSLVRSAGDPDTQYF. For the CDR3, the DNA is TGTGCCAGCAGCTTAGTTAGAAGTGCGGGAGATCCAGATACGCAGTATTTT.

This clone was picked up a small number of times. The CDR3 nucleotides are TGTGCCAGCAGTTCCACTCTGGAGCAGTTCTTC. Translation gives CASSSTLEQFF. The chain recombines TRBV27 with TRBJ2-1; D unclear. This CDR3 has 11 amino acids. V was cut by 4 bases and J by 10 bases, with 8 bases left in between. The germline V gene encodes CDR1 MNHEY and CDR2 SMNVEV (reference sequence).

The V gene is TRBV28, the J gene TRBJ2-7; 7 bases fit TRBD2. The CDR3 consists of 15 residues. Germline lookup yields CDR1 MDHEN and CDR2 SYDVKM. The V gene end was trimmed by 9 bases and the J gene end by 3 bases; junction bases not matched to a gene: 14. The CDR3 here is CASSRGVVEGYEQYF. In nucleotides, the CDR3 is TGTGCCAGTAGTCGGGGGGTAGTAGAGGGCTACGAGCAGTACTTC. Full variable domain (outside the CDR3, taken from reference TRBV28 and TRBJ2-7): DVKVTQSSRYLVKRTGEKVFLECVQDMDHENMFWYRQDPGLGLRLIYFSYDVKMKEKGDIPEGYSVSREKKERFSLILESASTNQTSMYLCASSRGVVEGYEQYFGPGTRLTVT.

The chain carries TRBV28 and TRBJ2-7; a weak D match, TRBD2 (6 bases). The CDR3 consists of 16 residues. In germline, CDR1 is MDHEN, CDR2 SYDVKM. Trimming left V 0 bases short and J 0 bases short, with 12 bases between. CDR3 in amino acids: CASSLWGGPHSYEQYF. CDR3 sequence (DNA): TGTGCCAGCAGTTTATGGGGGGGTCCCCACTCCTACGAGCAGTACTTC.

The chain carries TRBV6-1 and TRBJ2-7; 9 bases agree with TRBD1. Germline V CDR1 and CDR2: MNHNS, SASEGT. With 5 bases clipped from V and 0 bases from J, the junction kept 5 bases outside the gene matches. This CDR3 has 15 amino acids. CDR3 DNA: TGTGCCAGCAGTAACCGGGACAGGGACTCCTACGAGCAGTACTTC. Protein sequence: CASSNRDRDSYEQYF.

The chain is built from TRBV27 and TRBJ1-2; D not resolved. V was pared by 5 bases and J by 0 bases, with 13 bases between. Germline CDR1 reads MNHEY; CDR2 reads SMNVEV (reference sequence). The CDR3 consists of 15 residues. The CDR3 DNA follows: TGTGCCAGCAGTAAATACAGCTCAGCTAACTATGGCTACACCTTC. Translated, it gives CASSKYSSANYGYTF.

This chain joins TRBV9 and TRBJ2-2; D gene uncertain. Germline CDR1 reads SGDLS; CDR2 reads YYNGEE. The germline V and J ends were trimmed by 3 bases and 1 base, with 7 bases remaining between them. The CDR3 length is 14 residues. CDR3: CASSGARNTGELFF. DNA for the CDR3: TGTGCCAGCAGCGGGGCTCGGAACACCGGGGAGCTGTTTTTT.

This rearrangement joins TRBV28 to TRBJ2-7; D gene uncertain. V lost 3 bases, J lost 6 bases, and 15 bases lay in between. This CDR3 is 14 amino acids long. CDR1 is MDHEN and CDR2 is SYDVKM in the germline V gene. CDR3 region: CASSFLSKEVEQYF. As DNA, the CDR3 is TGTGCCAGCAGTTTCCTGAGTAAAGAGGTCGAGCAGTACTTC.

The table lists this clone with a count of one. The rearrangement links TRBV6-2 or TRBV6-3 to TRBJ1-2; 8 nucleotides line up with TRBD1. The V gene end was trimmed by 4 bases and the J gene end by 5 bases; junction bases not matched to a gene: 12. CDR3 length: 16 residues. In germline, CDR1 is MNHEY, CDR2 SVGEGT. The CDR3, as DNA: TGTGCCAGCAGTTCCTCCGGGACAGGTGGCGGATATGGCTACACCTTC. The encoded protein is CASSSSGTGGGYGYTF.

The chain has TRBV19 and TRBJ1-6, with TRBD1 matching over 9 bases. The CDR3 consists of 15 residues. Trimming cost V 4 bases and J 7 bases; bases outside gene matches: 5. Germline V gives CDR1 LNHDA, CDR2 SQIVND (reference sequence). CDR3 sequence (DNA): TGTGCCAGTAGTACCCAACAGGGGGCGAATTCACCCCTCCACTTT. Encoded protein: CASSTQQGANSPLHF.

The chain combines TRBV5-1 with TRBJ1-2, with D perhaps matching TRBD1 (5 bases). Germline V gene sequence: CDR1 SGHRS, CDR2 YFSETQ. The V end was cut by 1 base, the J end by 6 bases, with 19 bases between. This CDR3 region has 16 residues. The CDR3 DNA sequence: TGCGCCAGCAGCTTGACGATTGCCAGGGTAAGCGATGGCTACACCTTC. Encoded protein: CASSLTIARVSDGYTF.

This chain links TRBV4-1 with TRBJ1-1, with D tentatively TRBD1 (5 bases). The CDR3 contains 18 residues. Germline values: CDR1 MGHRA, CDR2 YSYEKL. The V and J ends lost 4 bases and 1 base respectively, with 22 bases between them. The CDR3 reads CASSPRTSGGVGNTEAFF. CDR3 sequence (DNA): TGCGCCAGCAGCCCCCGGACTAGCGGAGGGGTGGGGAACACTGAAGCTTTCTTT.

The V call is TRBV24-1, the J call TRBJ2-1; 8 positions match TRBD1. J gave up 8 bases and V 2 bases, and 4 bases lay outside the gene matches. CDR1 is KGHDR and CDR2 is SFDVKD in the germline V gene. CDR3 length: 14 residues. For the CDR3, the DNA is TGTGCCACCAGTGATTCGACAGGGGCCCATGAGCAGTTCTTC. Translation: CATSDSTGAHEQFF.

V usage is TRBV6-5 and J usage is TRBJ2-7; 7 bases fit TRBD1. The CDR3 sequence is 15 residues long. Germline CDR1 is MNHEY and CDR2 is SVGAGI. J gave up 2 bases and V 4 bases, and 8 bases lay outside the gene matches. CDR3 sequence (DNA): TGTGCCAGCAGTTCGGCGCAGGGGGTTGCCTACGAGCAGTACTTC. Amino acids: CASSSAQGVAYEQYF.

The J gene is TRBJ1-5, the V gene TRBV6-6, with D possibly TRBD1 on 5 matching bases. Trimming took 9 bases from V and 3 from J, leaving 9 bases between them. CDR3 length equals 12 residues. Germline CDR1 MNHNY, CDR2 SVGAGI (reference sequence). The DNA for the CDR3 is TGTGCCAGTGGGGGGACCAATCAGCCCCAGCATTTT. Amino acid sequence: CASGGTNQPQHF.

The rearrangement links TRBV7-8 to TRBJ2-1, with TRBD2 matching 9 bases. Looked up from germline, CDR1 is SGHVS and CDR2 is FQNEAQ. This CDR3 region has 15 residues. J gave up 8 bases and V 5 bases, and 10 bases lay outside the gene matches. CDR3 region: CASSKIAGDYDEQFF. CDR3 in DNA: TGTGCCAGCAGCAAAATAGCGGGAGATTATGATGAGCAGTTCTTC.

The chain joins TRBV9 to TRBJ2-7; a possible D gene is TRBD2 (6 bases). Germline V gene sequence: CDR1 SGDLS, CDR2 YYNGEE. Between the trimmed V and J ends, which lost 3 bases and 7 bases, there was a span of 11 bases. The CDR3 contains 12 residues. Here the CDR3 DNA reads TGTGCCAGCAGCGGTTACGGGGGAGAGCAGTACTTC. It codes for CASSGYGGEQYF.

This clone was recorded only once. The chain recombines TRBV19 with TRBJ2-6; 7 bases match TRBD2. The V gene end was trimmed by 4 bases and the J gene end by 3 bases; junction bases not matched to a gene: 18. CDR1 and CDR2 (germline): LNHDA, SQIVND (reference sequence). This CDR3 is built from 20 residues. CDR3 sequence (DNA): TGTGCCAGTAGTACCCCTTTTGAGACCCCGGGGGGTATTGGGGCCAACGTCCTGACTTTC. This translates into CASSTPFETPGGIGANVLTF.

This clone was seen more than once but under ten times. The V call is TRBV5-1, the J call TRBJ2-7; 8 positions match TRBD2. The length of the CDR3 is 15 residues. Germline V lookup: CDR1 SGHRS, CDR2 YFSETQ. Trimming took 4 bases from V and 4 from J; bases not matched to a gene: 10. Here the CDR3 DNA reads TGCGCCAGCAGCACGACTAGCGTCTGGGGGTACGAGCAGTACTTC. It codes for CASSTTSVWGYEQYF.

CDR3 region: CASSFVAGGATGELFF. The CDR3 DNA is TGTGCCAGCAGTTTCGTGGCGGGAGGCGCCACCGGGGAGCTGTTTTTT. The chain carries TRBV27 and TRBJ2-2; the match to TRBD2 covers 8 bases. V was clipped by 3 bases and J by 4 bases; unmatched bases: 7. Per the germline V gene, CDR1 is MNHEY and CDR2 is SMNVEV (reference sequence). The CDR3 consists of 16 residues.

The CDR3 nucleotides read TGTGCCAGCAGTCTGGGGCCTAGCGGGGATCAAGAGACCCAGTACTTC. This translates into CASSLGPSGDQETQYF. The chain carries TRBV27 and TRBJ2-5, with 9 bases aligning to TRBD2. Unmatched junction bases numbered 9, after V lost 5 bases and J lost 2 bases. CDR1 and CDR2 (germline): MNHEY, SMNVEV (reference sequence). The CDR3 extends over 16 amino acids.

The chain links TRBV5-1 to TRBJ2-5, with 8 nucleotides matching TRBD1. Germline CDR1 and CDR2: SGHRS and YFSETQ. Unmatched junction bases numbered 13, after V lost 2 bases and J lost 4 bases. The CDR3 consists of 17 residues. The CDR3 sequence is CASSFSARQGLGETQYF. The DNA for the CDR3 is TGCGCCAGCAGCTTCTCCGCCAGACAGGGGTTGGGAGAGACCCAGTACTTC. The full variable domain, in which reference TRBV5-1 and TRBJ2-5 provide the parts outside the CDR3, is KAGVTQTPRYLIKTRGQQVTLSCSPISGHRSVSWYQQTPGQGLQFLFEYFSETQRNKGNFPGRFSGRQFSNSRSEMNVSTLELGDSALYLCASSFSARQGLGETQYFGPGTRLLVL.